This T cell receptor beta chain was captured by sequencing in a study of CD8+CD57+ T cells in acquired aplastic anemia. Across the whole study: DNA recovered from sorted CD4+ and CD8+ cells had a mean of approximately 3.2 ug.

Investigators profiled TCR beta VDJ and CDR3 from genomic DNA template. TCRdb re-derived calls from the reads in MiXCR, one entry per CDR3 protein. In the table there are just over 150,000 distinct CDR3 sequences, about 48% of which are singletons. Per the germline V gene, CDR1 is SNHLY and CDR2 is FYNNEI. The germline V and J ends were trimmed by 6 bases and 4 bases, with 9 bases remaining between them. This CDR3 comprises 12 residues. Sequencing was done on patients that had shown CD8+CD57+ cell expansion by flow cytometry. Blood sampling was performed on the patients, and none of them had received therapy by then. This clonotype showed up just a few times. Its antigen is unknown. General study findings and limits: Researchers report that twenty-nine CD8+ CDR3 sequences appeared in both patients and controls. Patients did not significantly differ from controls in CD8+ Simpson's diversity.

The chain recombines TRBV2 with TRBJ1-1; tentative D call: TRBD1 (6 bases). The TCR sequence derives from a human donor with aplastic anemia. The source material was sorted CD4+, CD8+, or CD8+CD57+ T cells (not recorded which) from PBMCs. The CDR3 sequence is CASRTGLTEAFF. The CDR3 nucleotides are TGTGCCAGCAGGACAGGACTCACTGAAGCTTTCTTT.